These T cell receptor beta chains were read from a single sample in a study of T cell responses to AZD1222 COVID-19 vaccine. Clones were read by immunoSEQ multiplex PCR, and TCRdb kept only the in-frame ones, dropping some. The data hold fewer than 150,000 clones, with over 90% observed a single time. Sequenced here: peripheral blood, sampled on day 0 of AZD1222 vaccination. The receptor set was obtained from an adult in good health. Each CDR3 is given with its conserved first and last residue.

v_call	j_call	cdr3_aa
TRBV3-1/TRBV3-2	TRBJ2-5	CASSDRTGAVTQYF
TRBV19	TRBJ1-3	CASMARGRGSGNTIYF
TRBV19	TRBJ2-7	CASSNDYSYEQYF
TRBV25-1	TRBJ1-1	CASSLTGGYTEAFF
TRBV10-3	TRBJ1-1	CAIRNGQGEAFF
TRBV11-2	TRBJ1-1	CASSIDRGSTEAFF
TRBV7-6	TRBJ1-6	CASSFGRIFSYNSPLHF
TRBV11-2	TRBJ1-1	CASSVTRDRARTEAFF
TRBV6-5	TRBJ1-2	CASGSGTVNYGYTF
TRBV6-5	TRBJ1-1	CASSYGGTANTEAFF
TRBV19	TRBJ1-1	CASSIAWEAFF
TRBV10-2	TRBJ1-6	CASNPGTGVGGSPLHF
TRBV10-3	TRBJ1-5	CAISESGGRTPNQPQHF
TRBV11-2	TRBJ2-7	CASSLNWGNTRSPYEQYF
TRBV11-2	TRBJ2-5	CASSFPDRGAQETQYF
TRBV6-5	TRBJ1-1	CASRTQTGVGTEAFF
TRBV5-1	TRBJ1-1	CASSPGGTTEAFF
TRBV7-2	TRBJ2-1	CASSSGQGASYNEQFF
TRBV7-9	TRBJ1-1	CASSPTSGAPPFF
TRBV12-5	TRBJ1-1	CASGSIPSGQGDRYTEAFF
TRBV10-2	TRBJ1-2	CASSGGTGTSGPGYGYTF
TRBV5-5	TRBJ1-1	CASSLLRNTEAFF
TRBV10-2	TRBJ1-1	CASSETGQVFLADAFF
TRBV29-1	TRBJ2-1	CSVDRFGYRDVVQFF
TRBV12-2	TRBJ1-1	CASRSRRDGDTNQAFF
TRBV6-6	TRBJ1-4	CATQRPPMSSGEKLFF
TRBV7-9	TRBJ2-5	CASFSAVAGGPGSQETQYF
TRBV6-5	TRBJ1-4	CASTPTNLPNGKLFF
TRBV10-2	TRBJ1-6	CASSESWGGVVSNSPLHF
TRBV5-1	TRBJ2-7	CASSTGLAGGAYEQYF
TRBV18	TRBJ2-7	CASSLHREDEQYF
TRBV6-5	TRBJ1-5	CASMRGDASQPQHF
TRBV29-1	TRBJ1-2	CSVEKNYGYTF
TRBV19	TRBJ1-1	CASRPGQGGGNTEAFF
TRBV5-5	TRBJ1-5	CASSPHGYQPQHF
TRBV19	TRBJ2-4	CASRRGGRAKNIQYF
TRBV18	TRBJ2-1	CASSPTRDHEQFF
TRBV14	TRBJ2-1	CASSHPQAGTGGYEQFF
TRBV6-4	TRBJ2-3	CASSVGGGADTQYF
TRBV19	TRBJ1-5	CASSIAQSSNQPQHF
TRBV10-3	TRBJ1-5	CAISESVQVGQPQHF
TRBV7-2	TRBJ1-1	CASSNQGDTEAFF
TRBV7-9	TRBJ1-4	CASSYRLGEKLFF
TRBV9	TRBJ2-1	CASSLGSNEQFF
TRBV6-6	TRBJ1-2	CASSYLADHGYTF
TRBV29-1	TRBJ1-1	CSVAVRGRWTEAFF
TRBV4-2	TRBJ2-3	CASSQEASGGPDTQYF
TRBV5-1	TRBJ2-4	CASSLKTGDKNIQYF
TRBV7-9	TRBJ1-4	CASSFLSGINEKLFF
TRBV18	TRBJ1-2	CASSPDGRVNYGYTF
TRBV18	TRBJ1-4	CASSYRTGNEKLFF
TRBV28	TRBJ1-1	CASSRQGEMNTEAFF
TRBV6-6	TRBJ2-3	CASSNPTGPFTDTQYF
TRBV6-5	TRBJ1-2	CASSRGRNYGYTF
TRBV6-5	TRBJ2-3	CASSRGAGTDTQYF
TRBV5-1	TRBJ1-2	CASSLGQLRTNYGYTF
TRBV6-5	TRBJ1-1	CASSQGRQNTEAFF
TRBV7-8	TRBJ1-3	CASSLDARVAGNTIYF
TRBV30	TRBJ2-5	CAWINEGGAETQYF